This T cell receptor beta chain was identified in a study of CD8+ T cells in alopecia areata. At the level of the study: Female C3H/HeJ recipients aged about 6-11 weeks got skin from C3H/HeJ graft donors aged about 6-13 months that had spontaneous alopecia.

General study findings and limits: Normal skin contains resident alphabeta T cells, and these are also sequenced in scalp samples. Higher clonality and more expanded CD8+ clones appeared in lesional than normal scalp. Compared with mice, patients displayed less clear TCR sharing, possibly for HLA-related reasons.

With 3 bases clipped from V and 0 bases from J, the junction kept 2 bases outside the gene matches. This CDR3 comprises 14 residues. CDR1 is LGHNA, CDR2 YSYQKL, per germline. As the sequencing template, cDNA was produced by extracting RNA and reverse transcribing it. Clones were read by immunoSEQ multiplex PCR, and TCRdb kept only the in-frame ones, dropping some. This sample has approximately 280,000 clones, each found more than once. On this clone: The target antigen is unknown. This may be a read error: a much more frequent sequence differs by one nucleotide. Gene names refer to mouse genes. The read terminates 4 residues before the CDR3 end, so the remaining end is supplied by the germline J gene.

After pooling, cutaneous lymph node cells were sorted with CD4, CD8alpha, NKG2D, NKG2ACE and other markers. The TCR originated in a C3H/HeJ mouse with alopecia areata. This strain has MHC haplotype H2-k. The sequenced sample was CD4+ T cells sorted from a lymph node. The V call is TRBV2, the J call TRBJ2-7, with TRBD1 identical over 7 bases. CDR3 residues: CASSHRDSSYEQYF. The covered CDR3 bases are TGTGCCAGCAGCCATAGGGACAGCTCCTAT.